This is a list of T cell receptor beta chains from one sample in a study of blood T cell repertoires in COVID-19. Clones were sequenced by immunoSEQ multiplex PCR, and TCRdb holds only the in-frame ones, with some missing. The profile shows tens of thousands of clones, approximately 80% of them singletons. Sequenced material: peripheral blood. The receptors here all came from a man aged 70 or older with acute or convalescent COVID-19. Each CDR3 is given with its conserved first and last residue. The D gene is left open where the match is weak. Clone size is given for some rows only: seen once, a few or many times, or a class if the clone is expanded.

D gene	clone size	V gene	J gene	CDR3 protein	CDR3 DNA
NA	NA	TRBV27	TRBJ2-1	CASTIRGVDEQFF	TGTGCCAGCACCATCAGGGGGGTAGATGAGCAGTTCTTC
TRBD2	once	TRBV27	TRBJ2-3	CASSYAGGRDTQYF	TGTGCCAGCAGTTATGCGGGAGGGCGAGATACGCAGTATTTT
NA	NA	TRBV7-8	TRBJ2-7	CASSPGWRDYEQYF	TGTGCCAGCAGCCCCGGATGGCGGGACTACGAGCAGTACTTC
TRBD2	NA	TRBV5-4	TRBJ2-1	CASSPSGGPQFF	TGTGCCAGCAGCCCCTCGGGGGGGCCGCAGTTCTTC
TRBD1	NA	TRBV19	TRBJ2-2	CASSPGQGDTGELFF	TGTGCCAGTAGTCCTGGACAGGGAGACACCGGGGAGCTGTTTTTT
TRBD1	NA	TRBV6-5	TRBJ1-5	CASSYSGGGQPQHF	TGTGCCAGCAGTTACTCAGGGGGCGGGCAGCCCCAGCATTTT
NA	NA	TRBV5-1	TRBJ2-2	CASSLDQVGTGELFF	TGCGCCAGCAGCTTGGATCAGGTGGGCACCGGGGAGCTGTTTTTT
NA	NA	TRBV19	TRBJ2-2	CASSVGLNTGELFF	TGTGCCAGTAGTGTCGGTTTGAACACCGGGGAGCTGTTTTTT
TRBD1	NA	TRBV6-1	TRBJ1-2	CASSEREVGQGISKFGYTF	TGTGCCAGCAGTGAAAGAGAAGTGGGACAGGGAATATCCAAGTTCGGCTACACCTTC
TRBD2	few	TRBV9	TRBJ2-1	CASSPDGGSSYNEQFF	TGTGCCAGCAGCCCCGATGGCGGGAGCTCCTACAATGAGCAGTTCTTC
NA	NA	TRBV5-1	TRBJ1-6	CASSRDRLDSPLHF	TGCGCCAGCAGCCGCGACAGGCTAGATTCACCCCTCCACTTT
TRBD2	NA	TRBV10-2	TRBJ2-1	CASRTSGSYREQFF	TGCGCCAGCAGGACTAGCGGGAGCTACCGAGAGCAGTTCTTC
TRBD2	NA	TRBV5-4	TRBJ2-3	CASSLISGGADTQYF	TGTGCCAGCAGCTTAATTAGCGGGGGTGCAGATACGCAGTATTTT
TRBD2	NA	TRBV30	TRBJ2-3	CAWSGGGTDTQYF	TGTGCCTGGAGCGGGGGGGGGACAGATACGCAGTATTTT
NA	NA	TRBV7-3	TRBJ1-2	CASSSGGAGGYGYTF	TGTGCCAGCAGCTCGGGTGGGGCCGGCGGCTATGGCTACACCTTC